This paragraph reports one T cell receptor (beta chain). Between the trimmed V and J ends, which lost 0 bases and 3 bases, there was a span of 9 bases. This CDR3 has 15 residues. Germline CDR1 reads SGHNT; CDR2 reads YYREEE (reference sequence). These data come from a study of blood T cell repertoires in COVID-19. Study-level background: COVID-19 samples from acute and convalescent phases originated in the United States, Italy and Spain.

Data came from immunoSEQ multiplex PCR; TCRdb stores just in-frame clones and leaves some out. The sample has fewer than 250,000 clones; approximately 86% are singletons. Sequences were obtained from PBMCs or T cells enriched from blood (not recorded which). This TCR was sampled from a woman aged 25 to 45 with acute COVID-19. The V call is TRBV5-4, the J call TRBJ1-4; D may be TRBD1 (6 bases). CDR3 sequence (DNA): TGTGCCAGCAGCTTGGACAGGGTTTCTAATGAAAAACTGTTTTTT. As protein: CASSLDRVSNEKLFF.